This TCR beta chain was found in a study of T-cell memory formation after mild COVID-19 (dated by TCRdb to the early 2020s). A note on the overall study: Most TCR sequence clusters were specific to one of the two donors. In a couple of donors, T-cell clones that expanded and contracted after mild COVID-19 were tracked by sequencing TCRalpha and TCRbeta repertoires over time. The cohort comprised two young, previously healthy adult volunteers, one female and one male.

This clonotype was counted only a few times. It lacks a known antigen. Nothing much larger sits one base from this clone, and base qualities are not available. V is cut by 5 bases and J by 5 bases, and the space between the germline ends is 13 bases. The CDR3 contains 13 residues, cysteine and phenylalanine counted. Of the read, only the CDR3 DNA is kept; its 39 bases are in frame from base 1. General conclusions and limits of the study: The study covered only two mild cases, and larger cohorts including severe cases with pre-infection samples were considered necessary. Some responding clones were detected in pre-infection memory, suggesting pre-existing cross-reactive memory T cells joined the SARS-CoV-2 response. Contracting CD4+ clones were located mainly in the CM and EM memory subsets, whereas CD8+ clones were found to be enriched in EMRA. The second-wave clones that peaked on day 37 were not confirmed to be SARS-CoV-2 specific. Clones contracting from day 15 to 85 had balanced CD4/CD8 phenotypes, while a second wave expanding from day 15 to 37 was biased towards CD4+.

The data were produced on an Illumina NovaSeq 6000. TCRalpha and TCRbeta cDNA libraries were built by 5'RACE with constant-segment primers, adding sample barcodes and unique molecular identifiers. RNA was extracted from every sample with Trizol reagent. Libraries were amplified in two PCR steps, with a second sample barcode and Illumina TruSeq adapters added in the second step. Libraries were sequenced on an Illumina NovaSeq with 2 x 150 bp paired-end reads. Concerning the study's data processing: Reads were demultiplexed and collapsed into UMI-guided consensus sequences with migec v1.2.7. Using mixcr v2.1.11, UMI consensuses were aligned to TRA and TRB V and J templates and then assembled into clonotypes. Clonotypes were classified as expanded or contracted when called significant by both edgeR and NoisET, with noise models trained on biological replicates. For edgeR calls, the cutoffs were a false discovery rate-adjusted p below 0.01 and a log2 fold-change threshold of 1. As an exploratory analysis of dynamics, max-normalized trajectories of the 1000 most abundant clonotypes were examined by PCA with hierarchical clustering. Each responding clone was given a CD4 or CD8 phenotype based on the CD4+ and CD8+ repertoires, which had been sequenced separately. TCRdb itself trimmed the public reads at Q25 with fastp, ran MiXCR and retained productive beta chains. Every entry covers one CDR3 protein and lists the most common genes and DNA from its rows. TCRdb, rather than the study authors, made the V and J calls. The sample contains approximately 500,000 distinct CDR3 sequences, 20% to 25% of them found a single time. The ten largest clonotypes hold under 15% of the sample.

Ficoll-Paque density gradient centrifugation was the method used to isolate PBMCs. Sequencing was done on a sample of PBMCs or a T cell subset sorted from them (not recorded which). Rearrangement joined TRBV12-3 or TRBV12-4 to TRBJ2-7; the D gene assignment is ambiguous. The clonotype originates from an adult woman who had mild COVID-19 (a few samples of this study predate the infection). The sample titles of this study are shuffled in the database, so cell type and time point are left out; the donor was told from shared clones. The bases are TGTGCCAGCAGTCGTCCGGGCCAGCACGAGCAGTACTTC. This translates into CASSRPGQHEQYF.